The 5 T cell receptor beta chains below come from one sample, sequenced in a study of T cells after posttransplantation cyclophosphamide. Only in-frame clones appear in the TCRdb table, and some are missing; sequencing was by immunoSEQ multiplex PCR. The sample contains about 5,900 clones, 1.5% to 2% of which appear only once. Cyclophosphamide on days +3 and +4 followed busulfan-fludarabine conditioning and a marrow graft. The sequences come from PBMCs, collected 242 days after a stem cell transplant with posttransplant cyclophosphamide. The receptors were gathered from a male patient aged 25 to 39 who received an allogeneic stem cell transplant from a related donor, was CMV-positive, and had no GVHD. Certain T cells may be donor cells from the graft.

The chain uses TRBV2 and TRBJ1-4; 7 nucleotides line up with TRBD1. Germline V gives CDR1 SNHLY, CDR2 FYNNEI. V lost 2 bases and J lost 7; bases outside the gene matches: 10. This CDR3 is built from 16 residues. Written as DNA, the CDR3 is TGTGCCAGCAGTGAACAGGCGACAGGGTTGGCTGAAAAACTGTTTTTT. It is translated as CASSEQATGLAEKLFF.

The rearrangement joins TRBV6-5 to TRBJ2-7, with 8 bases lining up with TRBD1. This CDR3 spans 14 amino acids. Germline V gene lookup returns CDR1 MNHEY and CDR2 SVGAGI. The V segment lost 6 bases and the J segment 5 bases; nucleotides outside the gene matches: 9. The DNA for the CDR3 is TGTGCCAGCAGGAGACAGGGGTTTAGTCACGAGCAGTACTTC. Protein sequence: CASRRQGFSHEQYF.

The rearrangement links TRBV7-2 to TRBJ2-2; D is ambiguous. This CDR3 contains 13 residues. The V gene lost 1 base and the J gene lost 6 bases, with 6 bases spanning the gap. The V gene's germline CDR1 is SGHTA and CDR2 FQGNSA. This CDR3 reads CASSLVVAGELFF. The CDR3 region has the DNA TGTGCCAGCAGCTTAGTAGTTGCCGGGGAGCTGTTTTTT.

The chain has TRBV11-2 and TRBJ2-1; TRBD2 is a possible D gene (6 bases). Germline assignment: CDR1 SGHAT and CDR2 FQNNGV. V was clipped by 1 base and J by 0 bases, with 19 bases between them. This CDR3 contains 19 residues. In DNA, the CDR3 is TGTGCCAGCAGCTTAGTAGTTCGGGAGCGTCCGAGCTCCTACAATGAGCAGTTCTTC. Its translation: CASSLVVRERPSSYNEQFF.

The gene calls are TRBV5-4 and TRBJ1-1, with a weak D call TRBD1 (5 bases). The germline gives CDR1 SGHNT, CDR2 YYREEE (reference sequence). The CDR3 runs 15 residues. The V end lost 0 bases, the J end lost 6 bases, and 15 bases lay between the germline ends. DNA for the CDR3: TGTGCCAGCAGCTTGGATCAGGGATCGAGCGCTGAAGCTTTCTTT. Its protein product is CASSLDQGSSAEAFF.